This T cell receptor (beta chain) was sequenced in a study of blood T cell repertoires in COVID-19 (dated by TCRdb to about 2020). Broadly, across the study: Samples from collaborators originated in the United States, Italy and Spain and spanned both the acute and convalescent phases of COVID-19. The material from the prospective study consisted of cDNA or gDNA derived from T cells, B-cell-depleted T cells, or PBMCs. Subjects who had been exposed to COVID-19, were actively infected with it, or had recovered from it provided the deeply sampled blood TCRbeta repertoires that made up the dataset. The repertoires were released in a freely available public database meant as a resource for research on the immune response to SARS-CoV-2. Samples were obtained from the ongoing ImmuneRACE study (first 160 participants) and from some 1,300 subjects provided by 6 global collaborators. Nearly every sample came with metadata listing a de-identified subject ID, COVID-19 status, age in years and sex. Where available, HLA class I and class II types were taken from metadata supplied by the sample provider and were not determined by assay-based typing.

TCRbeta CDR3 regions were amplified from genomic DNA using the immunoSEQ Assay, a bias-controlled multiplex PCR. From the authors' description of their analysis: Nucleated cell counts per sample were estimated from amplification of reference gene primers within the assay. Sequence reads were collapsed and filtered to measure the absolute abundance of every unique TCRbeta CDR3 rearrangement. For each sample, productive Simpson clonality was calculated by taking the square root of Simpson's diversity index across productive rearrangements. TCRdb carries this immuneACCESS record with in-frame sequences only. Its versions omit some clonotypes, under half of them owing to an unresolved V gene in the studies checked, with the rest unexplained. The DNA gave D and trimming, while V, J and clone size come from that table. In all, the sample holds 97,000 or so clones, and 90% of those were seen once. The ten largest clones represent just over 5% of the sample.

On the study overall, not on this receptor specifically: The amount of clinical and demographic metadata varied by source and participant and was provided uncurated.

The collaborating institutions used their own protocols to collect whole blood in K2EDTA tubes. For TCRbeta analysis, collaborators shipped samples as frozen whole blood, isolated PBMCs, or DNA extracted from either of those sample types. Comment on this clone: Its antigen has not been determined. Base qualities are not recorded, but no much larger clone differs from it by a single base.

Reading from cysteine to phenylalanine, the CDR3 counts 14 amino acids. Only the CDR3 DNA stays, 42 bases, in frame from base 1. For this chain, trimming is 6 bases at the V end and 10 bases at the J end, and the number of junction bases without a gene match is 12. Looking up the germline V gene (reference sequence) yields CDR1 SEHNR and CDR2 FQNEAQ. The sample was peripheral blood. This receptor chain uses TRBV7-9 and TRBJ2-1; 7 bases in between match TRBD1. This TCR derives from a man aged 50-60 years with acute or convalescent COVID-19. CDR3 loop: CASSITRDSPEQFF. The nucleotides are TGTGCCAGCAGTATAACAAGGGACAGCCCCGAGCAGTTCTTC. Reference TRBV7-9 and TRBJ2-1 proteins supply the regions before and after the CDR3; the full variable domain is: DTGVSQNPRHKITKRGQNVTFRCDPISEHNRLYWYRQTLGQGPEFLTYFQNEAQLEKSRLLSDRFSAERPKGSFSTLEIQRTEQGDSAMYLCASSITRDSPEQFFGPGTRLTVL.